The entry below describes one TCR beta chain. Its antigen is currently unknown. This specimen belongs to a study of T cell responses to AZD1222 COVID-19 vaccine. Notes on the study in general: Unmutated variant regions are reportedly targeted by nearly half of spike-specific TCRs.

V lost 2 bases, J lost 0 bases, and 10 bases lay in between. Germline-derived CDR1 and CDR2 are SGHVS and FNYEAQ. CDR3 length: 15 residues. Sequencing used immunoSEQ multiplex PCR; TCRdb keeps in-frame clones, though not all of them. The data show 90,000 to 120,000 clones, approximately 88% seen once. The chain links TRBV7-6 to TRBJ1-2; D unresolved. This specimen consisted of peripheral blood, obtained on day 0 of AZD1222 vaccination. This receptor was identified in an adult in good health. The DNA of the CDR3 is TGTGCCAGCAGCTTAAGTGGCCGCGCTAACTATGGCTACACCTTC. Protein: CASSLSGRANYGYTF.